Below are 14 T cell receptor beta chains sequenced from a single sample in a study of cytomegalovirus exposure and HLA in healthy donors. TCRdb's copy holds only in-frame clones and misses some; the assay was immunoSEQ multiplex PCR. The profile shows about 55,000 clones, about nine tenths of them singletons. Sequencing was performed on PBMCs. The source of these receptors is a man in his late teens or twenties in good health and CMV-seronegative.

The chain joins TRBV7-2 to TRBJ2-4; tentative D call: TRBD2 (6 bases). There are 18 residues in the CDR3. Looked up from germline, CDR1 is SGHTA and CDR2 is FQGNSA. Between the trimmed V and J ends, which lost 0 bases and 2 bases, there was a span of 17 bases. The CDR3 DNA follows: TGTGCCAGCAGCTTAGCTCAAACTATGGGGGGATCCAAAAACATTCAGTACTTC. The encoded protein is CASSLAQTMGGSKNIQYF. Using reference TRBV7-2 and TRBJ2-4 for the parts outside the CDR3, the full variable domain is GAGVSQSPSNKVTEKGKDVELRCDPISGHTALYWYRQSLGQGLEFLIYFQGNSAPDKSGLPSDRFSAERTGGSVSTLTIQRTQQEDSAVYLCASSLAQTMGGSKNIQYFGAGTRLSVL.

The genes are TRBV7-3 and TRBJ2-3; 8 nucleotides align to TRBD2. V shed 3 bases and J 3 bases; nucleotides not matched to a gene: 2. The germline gives CDR1 SGHTA, CDR2 FQGTGA. The CDR3 has 14 residues. The CDR3 sequence: CASSFGGDTDTQYF. CDR3 in DNA: TGTGCCAGCAGCTTCGGGGGGGATACAGATACGCAGTATTTT.

This rearrangement joins TRBV11-2 to TRBJ2-7; D ambiguous. Germline-derived CDR1 and CDR2 are SGHAT and FQNNGV. Trimming stripped 1 base from V and 2 bases from J, with 12 bases between. The CDR3 totals 15 residues. Here the CDR3 DNA reads TGTGCCAGCAGCTTAGGGGCAAGAGCAACCTACGAGCAGTACTTC. Its protein is CASSLGARATYEQYF.

This chain connects TRBV6-1 to TRBJ2-1; possibly TRBD2 for D (6 bases). Germline V gene data show CDR1 as MNHNS and CDR2 as SASEGT. V shed 5 bases and J shed 9 bases, with 11 bases lying between them. The CDR3 contains 12 residues. CDR3 in DNA: TGTGCCAGCAGTCGTAGCGGTGGTGAGCAGTTCTTC. Translated: CASSRSGGEQFF.

This clone was detected once. The chain couples TRBV5-1 to TRBJ2-1; 11 nucleotides align to TRBD2. CDR1 is SGHRS, CDR2 YFSETQ, per germline. V gave up 7 bases and J gave up 6 bases; unmatched junction bases: 9. The CDR3 runs to 15 residues. The CDR3 spells CASYQLAGDINEQFF. The CDR3 DNA sequence: TGCGCCAGCTACCAACTAGCGGGAGATATCAATGAGCAGTTCTTC. The full variable domain, in which reference TRBV5-1 and TRBJ2-1 provide the parts outside the CDR3, is KAGVTQTPRYLIKTRGQQVTLSCSPISGHRSVSWYQQTPGQGLQFLFEYFSETQRNKGNFPGRFSGRQFSNSRSEMNVSTLELGDSALYLCASYQLAGDINEQFFGPGTRLTVL.

This rearrangement joins TRBV7-3 to TRBJ1-1; possibly TRBD1 for D (5 bases). Germline CDR1 and CDR2: SGHTA and FQGTGA. CDR3 length: 13 residues. Trimming took off 1 base at V and 6 bases at J, with 9 bases between the two ends. This chain's CDR3 is CASSLMPGAEAFF. Here the CDR3 DNA reads TGTGCCAGCAGCTTAATGCCGGGGGCTGAAGCTTTCTTT.

The CDR3, as DNA: TGTGCCACCTGGAGGACTCGCCACAGCACAGATACGCAGTATTTT. It specifies CATWRTRHSTDTQYF. This chain links TRBV6-1 with TRBJ2-3, with a weak D call TRBD2 (5 bases). The CDR3 runs to 15 residues. V lost 10 bases to trimming and J lost 0 bases, with 17 bases between them. CDR1 MNHNS and CDR2 SASEGT come from the germline V gene.

V gene TRBV14 combines with J gene TRBJ2-1, with D perhaps matching TRBD1 (6 bases). The CDR3 spans 16 residues. Germline assignment: CDR1 SGHDN and CDR2 FVKESK. V was shortened by 3 bases and J by 5 bases, with 17 bases between the two germline ends. CDR3 in amino acids: CASSQGAGRVNNEQFF. CDR3 nucleotide sequence: TGTGCCAGCAGCCAGGGGGCAGGGCGTGTAAACAATGAGCAGTTCTTC.

V gene TRBV2 combines with J gene TRBJ1-2; TRBD1 matches at 10 bases. CDR1 SNHLY and CDR2 FYNNEI come from the germline V gene. V trimming: 7 bases; J trimming: 5 bases; junction bases outside the gene matches: 10. This CDR3 is built from 15 residues. In DNA form, the CDR3 reads TGTGCCAGCACCAACGATGGGGGACAGGGGTATGGCTACACCTTC. It translates to CASTNDGGQGYGYTF.

V and J are TRBV7-8 and TRBJ2-7, with D possibly TRBD1 on 6 matching bases. The V gene lost 5 bases and the J gene lost 3 bases, with 11 bases spanning the gap. Germline V CDR1 and CDR2: SGHVS, FQNEAQ. This CDR3 region has 13 residues. CDR3 coding DNA: TGTGCCAGCAGCCCTAGGGGGATCTACGAGCAGTACTTC. Amino acid sequence: CASSPRGIYEQYF. The full variable domain, rest sourced from reference TRBV7-8 and TRBJ2-7, is GAGVSQSPRYKVAKRGQDVALRCDPISGHVSLFWYQQALGQGPEFLTYFQNEAQLDKSGLPSDRFFAERPEGSVSTLKIQRTQQEDSAVYLCASSPRGIYEQYFGPGTRLTVT.

This clone was counted once. The J gene is TRBJ2-1, the V gene TRBV19, with D possibly TRBD2 on 7 matching bases. Per germline, CDR1 LNHDA and CDR2 SQIVND (reference sequence). The CDR3 is 15 amino acids. Trimming removed 7 bases at V and 3 bases at J, with 16 bases between. The CDR3 region has the DNA TGTGCCAGTAAAGGGGGAGGGGTCGTCTACAATGAGCAGTTCTTC. The encoded protein is CASKGGGVVYNEQFF.

The genes are TRBV6-6 and TRBJ2-3, with 13 bases that match TRBD2. CDR3 size: 14 residues. V was clipped by 4 bases and J by 6 bases; unmatched bases: 1. Germline V gives CDR1 MNHNY, CDR2 SVGAGI (reference sequence). The CDR3 nucleotides are TGTGCCAGCAGTTCACTAGCGGGAGGGGATACGCAGTATTTT. As protein: CASSSLAGGDTQYF.

This clone was seen a single time. The rearrangement links TRBV5-1 to TRBJ1-2, with D maybe TRBD1 (5 bases). CDR3 length equals 15 residues. The V end was cut by 2 bases, the J end by 4 bases, with 15 bases between. The germline V gene has CDR1 SGHRS and CDR2 YFSETQ. The CDR3 loop reads CASSLAPGDSYGYTF. The CDR3 nucleotides read TGCGCCAGCAGCTTAGCTCCGGGAGACAGCTATGGCTACACCTTC.

This chain links TRBV6-5 with TRBJ2-4; D unresolved. This CDR3 has 11 residues. With 6 bases removed from V and 6 bases from J, the gap between germline ends came to 6 bases. The germline V gene encodes CDR1 MNHEY and CDR2 SVGAGI. The CDR3 nucleotides are TGTGCCAGCAGAGAACTAAACATTCAGTACTTC. It encodes CASRELNIQYF.